This T cell receptor (beta chain) came from a study of shared clonotypes between healthy human individuals. General study findings and limits: Tissues were not sampled, only blood, and their repertoires likely differ.

This clone has more than one count but fewer than ten. What it recognizes is unknown. Only in-frame clones appear in the TCRdb table, and some are missing; sequencing was by immunoSEQ multiplex PCR. The sample shows over 75,000 clones, 68% of them seen only once. This CDR3 spans 13 amino acids. V lost 5 bases and J 7 bases, leaving 12 bases between the germline ends. Per the germline V gene, CDR1 is MNHEY and CDR2 is SVGAGI. Those who donated were healthy HIV-negative adults, with no recent acute infections or vaccinations reported. The receptor's source is a man aged 25 to 45 in good health. The sample was memory CD8+ T cells sorted from blood. The subset denotes: CD45RO+ cells pooled with CCR7-negative TemRA cells. The chain recombines TRBV6-5 with TRBJ1-5; possibly TRBD1 for D (6 bases). The CDR3 DNA reads as TGTGCCAGCAGTCCTAGGGGGGAACAGCCCCAGCATTTT. Its protein product is CASSPRGEQPQHF.